A single sample gave rise to the 18 T cell receptor beta chains below, sequenced in a study of T cell responses to AZD1222 COVID-19 vaccine. Measured with immunoSEQ multiplex PCR; TCRdb has only the in-frame clones, and not every one. Found here are 150,000 to 200,000 clones, 90% to 95% of them singletons; the top ten hold less than 3%. This material consisted of peripheral blood, taken on day 0 of AZD1222 vaccination. These receptors all stem from an adult in good health.

The CDR3: CATSDKSGNDEQFF. In nucleotides, the CDR3 is TGTGCCACCAGTGACAAGAGCGGGAACGATGAGCAGTTCTTC. The chain links TRBV24-1 to TRBJ2-1; 7 nucleotides align to TRBD2. The CDR3 contains 14 residues. Germline assignment: CDR1 KGHDR and CDR2 SFDVKD. J gave up 8 bases and V 4 bases, and 7 bases lay outside the gene matches.

The J gene is TRBJ1-6, the V gene TRBV7-8; a possible D gene is TRBD1 (6 bases). Trimming took 5 bases from V and 8 from J, leaving 22 bases between them. The CDR3 runs to 17 residues. The germline gives CDR1 SGHVS, CDR2 FQNEAQ. CDR3 residues: CASSEGVRGKSYSPLHF. CDR3 nucleotide sequence: TGTGCCAGCAGCGAGGGGGTCCGGGGGAAGTCCTATTCACCCCTCCACTTT.

The chain uses TRBV6-1 and TRBJ2-1, with a possible D match to TRBD2 (6 bases). The CDR3 is 16 amino acids. Looked up from germline, CDR1 is MNHNS and CDR2 is SASEGT. Deletions cut 2 bases from V and 1 base from J, with 12 bases between. The DNA for the CDR3 is TGTGCCAGCAGTGAACGGGACTTCCTTTCCTACAATGAGCAGTTCTTC. Translation gives CASSERDFLSYNEQFF.

The chain joins TRBV3-1 (or the pseudogene TRBV3-2) to TRBJ1-3; TRBD1 is a possible D gene (6 bases). CDR3 size: 14 residues. In germline, CDR1 is LGHDT, CDR2 YNNKEL (reference sequence). Trimming shortened V by 4 bases and J by 2 bases, and 9 bases separated the two germline ends. Written as DNA, the CDR3 is TGTGCCAGCAGCCCCAGGGGAGCTGGAAACACCATATATTTT. It is translated as CASSPRGAGNTIYF.

The rearrangement links TRBV5-1 to TRBJ2-2, with 9 bases lining up with TRBD2. The CDR3 extends over 17 amino acids. Trimming removed 3 bases from V and 4 bases from J; junction bases left unmatched: 10. Germline-derived CDR1 and CDR2 are SGHRS and YFSETQ. The CDR3 sequence is CASSSGQGTSRTGELFF. The CDR3 DNA reads TGCGCCAGCAGCTCCGGTCAGGGGACTAGCCGCACCGGGGAGCTGTTTTTT.

Comments on this clone: At the DNA level, this CDR3 is encoded by other sequences in the same sample as well. The chain couples TRBV5-6 to TRBJ1-2; 7 nucleotides match TRBD1. V was clipped by 1 base and J by 8 bases; unmatched bases: 5. The CDR3 has 13 amino acids. Germline V gene lookup returns CDR1 SGHDT and CDR2 YYEEEE. The DNA for the CDR3 is TGTGCCAGCAGCTTGCGAGGGGGCAACGGCTACACCTTC. As protein: CASSLRGGNGYTF.

V usage is TRBV5-6 and J usage is TRBJ1-4; no firm D call. Germline V gene lookup returns CDR1 SGHDT and CDR2 YYEEEE. CDR3 length equals 14 residues. The V end was cut by 0 bases, the J end by 7 bases, with 10 bases between. For the CDR3, the DNA is TGTGCCAGCAGCTTGGGCGTAAAAGGTGAAAAACTGTTTTTT. Residues: CASSLGVKGEKLFF.

V gene TRBV7-9 combines with J gene TRBJ2-1; TRBD1 matches 9 bases. The CDR3 totals 17 residues. V was clipped by 5 bases and J by 4 bases; unmatched bases: 12. Germline-derived CDR1 and CDR2 are SEHNR and FQNEAQ (reference sequence). The CDR3 DNA reads TGTGCCAGCAGCCCAAGGGGGGACAGGGTAGGGTACAATGAGCAGTTCTTC. It translates to CASSPRGDRVGYNEQFF. The variable domain in full, completed from reference TRBV7-9 and TRBJ2-1, reads DTGVSQNPRHKITKRGQNVTFRCDPISEHNRLYWYRQTLGQGPEFLTYFQNEAQLEKSRLLSDRFSAERPKGSFSTLEIQRTEQGDSAMYLCASSPRGDRVGYNEQFFGPGTRLTVL.

The chain joins TRBV19 to TRBJ1-5; tentative D call: TRBD1 (5 bases). Trimming removed 9 bases at V and 2 bases at J, with 32 bases between. The germline CDR1 and CDR2 sequences are LNHDA and SQIVND (reference sequence). This CDR3 contains 20 residues. The CDR3 sequence: CASPFLPNWGETRRNQPQHF. CDR3 coding DNA: TGTGCCAGCCCCTTCCTCCCAAACTGGGGGGAGACACGTCGCAATCAGCCCCAGCATTTT.

The chain couples TRBV18 to TRBJ1-1, with TRBD1 matching over 8 bases. CDR1 is KGHSH and CDR2 is LQKENI in the germline V gene. The CDR3 extends over 17 amino acids. With V trimmed by 3 bases and J by 1 base, 10 bases remained unmatched. The CDR3 DNA sequence: TGTGCCAGCTCACCCGCCGGGACAGGTAGAAAGAACACTGAAGCTTTCTTT. It encodes CASSPAGTGRKNTEAFF.

CDR3 coding DNA: TGTGCCAGCAGCGACCAAGGGACCCTCGAGCAGTACTTC. Its protein is CASSDQGTLEQYF. The chain uses TRBV11-2 and TRBJ2-7; perhaps D is TRBD1 or TRBD2 (5 bases each). Trimming shortened V by 5 bases and J by 6 bases, and 14 bases separated the two germline ends. Germline CDR1 reads SGHAT; CDR2 reads FQNNGV. The CDR3 length is 13 residues.

The genes are TRBV5-1 and TRBJ2-3; TRBD2 matches at 10 bases. V trimming: 4 bases; J trimming: 6 bases; junction bases outside the gene matches: 14. Germline V CDR1 and CDR2: SGHRS, YFSETQ. The CDR3 extends over 17 amino acids. CDR3 in amino acids: CASSLGERSSGSDTQYF. The CDR3 DNA reads as TGCGCCAGCAGCCTTGGCGAGAGGTCTAGCGGGAGCGATACGCAGTATTTT.

This clone came up a few times. The V and J genes are TRBV5-1 and TRBJ2-1; TRBD1 matches 9 bases. This CDR3 has 14 amino acids. Unmatched junction bases numbered 5, after V lost 3 bases and J lost 7 bases. Germline loops: CDR1 SGHRS, CDR2 YFSETQ. The CDR3 here is CASSSGGQGNEQFF. CDR3 sequence (DNA): TGCGCCAGCAGCTCAGGTGGACAGGGGAATGAGCAGTTCTTC.

This rearrangement joins TRBV10-3 to TRBJ2-7; possibly TRBD1 for D (5 bases). The V end was cut by 3 bases, the J end by 2 bases, with 11 bases between. The CDR3 length is 14 residues. CDR1 and CDR2 from the germline V gene are ENHRY and SYGVKD. As DNA, the CDR3 is TGTGCCATCAGTGAAGGGGCCCTTGCCTACGAGCAGTACTTC. This gives the protein CAISEGALAYEQYF.

The chain recombines TRBV5-1 with TRBJ2-3; 8 bases are shared with TRBD2. Germline V gene lookup returns CDR1 SGHRS and CDR2 YFSETQ. This CDR3 spans 13 amino acids. The V segment lost 8 bases and the J segment 5 bases; nucleotides outside the gene matches: 7. CDR3 DNA sequence: TGCGCCAGTGGACTAGCCGGAGAAGATACGCAGTATTTT. This translates into CASGLAGEDTQYF.

This chain links TRBV7-6 with TRBJ2-2, with 8 bases matching TRBD1. Trimming at V came to 1 base and at J to 4 bases, leaving 5 bases not matched to a gene. The CDR3 is 16 residues long. CDR1 and CDR2 (germline): SGHVS, FNYEAQ. The CDR3 reads CASSLETGGGTGELFF. The CDR3 DNA is TGTGCCAGCAGCTTAGAAACAGGGGGAGGCACCGGGGAGCTGTTTTTT.

V and J are TRBV5-8 and TRBJ1-3; a weak D match, TRBD1 (6 bases). Trimming pared 1 base from V and 0 bases from J, leaving 8 bases between. This CDR3 contains 15 residues. The germline CDR1 and CDR2 sequences are SGHTS and YDEGEE. The CDR3 loop reads CASSLTGSSGNTIYF. The CDR3 DNA follows: TGTGCCAGCAGCTTGACAGGGTCCTCTGGAAACACCATATATTTT.

This clone was seen only a few times. This sequence joins TRBV7-9 and TRBJ2-7; the D gene could be TRBD1 or TRBD2 (5 bases each). This CDR3 region has 16 residues. Looked up from germline, CDR1 is SEHNR and CDR2 is FQNEAQ (reference sequence). V shed 1 base and J shed 2 bases, with 15 bases lying between them. CDR3 protein: CASSLVPGGETYEQYF. CDR3 DNA sequence: TGTGCCAGCAGCTTAGTCCCTGGGGGAGAAACCTACGAGCAGTACTTC.